Below are 6 T cell receptor beta chains sequenced from a single sample in a study of cytomegalovirus exposure and HLA in healthy donors (dated by TCRdb to 2017 to 2019). The library was generated by the immunoSEQ multiplex PCR assay. For the multiplex PCR, a mixture combining 60 forward primers for TCR Vbeta segments and 13 reverse primers for TCR Jbeta segments was used. Here the immuneACCESS table is served through TCRdb, limited to in-frame sequences with V and J called. Missing clones are a known gap in these copies; in checked studies unresolved V genes cover under half, and the rest lacks a known reason. This sample's records show about 200,000 clones. The top ten constitute 0.74% of the sample. Sequencing used PBMCs. Receptor source: a boy between 10 and 17 years old in good health and CMV-seronegative.

Concerning this clone itself: One junction end disagrees with the germline gene, perhaps due to a read error. The V gene is TRBV9, the J gene TRBJ2-1, with D perhaps TRBD2 (5 bases). The CDR3 totals 13 residues. The germline V gene encodes CDR1 SGDLS and CDR2 YYNGEE. CDR3 sequence: CASSVELESPPVF. The CDR3 DNA follows: TGTGCCAGCAGCGTGGAACTAGAAAGCCCCCCGGTCTTC. The full variable domain, completed using reference TRBV9 and TRBJ2-1, is DSGVTQTPKHLITATGQRVTLRCSPRSGDLSVYWYQQSLDQGLQFLIQYYNGEERAKGNILERFSAQQFPDLHSELNLSSLELGDSALYFCASSVELESPPVFGPGTRLTVL.

Points on this clone: Other DNA sequences in the sample encode the same CDR3. The chain recombines TRBV19 with TRBJ1-1; TRBD1 is a possible D gene (5 bases). V was clipped by 6 bases and J by 1 base, with 6 bases between them. The CDR3 contains 12 residues. CDR1 is LNHDA and CDR2 is SQIVND in the germline V gene (reference sequence). This CDR3 is CASSDRNTEAFF. CDR3 nucleotides: TGTGCCAGTAGCGACAGGAACACTGAAGCTTTCTTT.

This sequence joins TRBV9 and TRBJ2-1, with 8 bases lining up with TRBD2. CDR3 length: 15 amino acids. After removal of 2 bases from V and 8 bases from J, the junction contained 9 bases not matched to a gene. From germline, CDR1 is SGDLS and CDR2 YYNGEE. The CDR3 DNA sequence: TGTGCCAGCAGCGTCTTTCCGAGCGGGGGATATGAGCAGTTCTTC. It specifies CASSVFPSGGYEQFF.

The chain carries TRBV11-2 and TRBJ2-1; D unresolved. The CDR3 is made up of 12 amino acids. The V gene's germline CDR1 is SGHAT and CDR2 FQNNGV. V was trimmed by 5 bases and J by 10 bases, leaving 12 bases between them. CDR3 sequence reads: CASSPLSQEQFF. CDR3 sequence (DNA): TGTGCCAGCAGCCCCCTTTCTCAGGAGCAGTTCTTC. Complete variable domain (other parts from reference TRBV11-2 and TRBJ2-1): EAGVAQSPRYKIIEKRQSVAFWCNPISGHATLYWYQQILGQGPKLLIQFQNNGVVDDSQLPKDRFSAERLKGVDSTLKIQPAKLEDSAVYLCASSPLSQEQFFGPGTRLTVL.

This chain links TRBV9 with TRBJ2-5, with 8 bases that match TRBD2. The V segment lost 6 bases and the J segment 3 bases; nucleotides outside the gene matches: 7. The CDR3 contains 14 residues. Germline V gene data show CDR1 as SGDLS and CDR2 as YYNGEE. The CDR3 loop is CASTSGGGKETQYF. DNA of the CDR3: TGTGCCAGCACCTCGGGAGGGGGAAAAGAGACCCAGTACTTC.

The gene calls are TRBV2 and TRBJ2-5; 7 bases are a match to TRBD1. The DNA end lines up better with TRBJ2-7; the J call may be wrong. Per the germline V gene, CDR1 is SNHLY and CDR2 is FYNNEI. CDR3 length: 14 amino acids. Here the CDR3 reads CASSRTGGSYEQYF. In nucleotides, the CDR3 is TGTGCCAGCAGTCGGACAGGAGGTTCCTACGAGCAGTACTTC.